Below, 7 T cell receptor beta chains from the same sample are listed, as sequenced in a study of CD8 T cells in ankylosing spondylitis. TCRdb fed the 5' RACE reads into MiXCR, producing one record per CDR3 protein. This sample yields under 300,000 distinct CDR3 sequences, of which about 20% are seen a single time; approximately 33% belongs to the top ten. Sequenced input: blood, either unsorted or a sorted T cell fraction (not recorded which). The receptor set was obtained from a male donor with ankylosing spondylitis or in good health (not recorded which).

Ten or more counts support this clonotype. The chain recombines TRBV20-1 with TRBJ2-7; no firm D call. Germline lookup yields CDR1 DFQATT and CDR2 SNEGSKA (reference sequence). CDR3 length: 11 residues. V lost 3 bases and J lost 3, with 6 bases in between. The DNA for the CDR3 is TGCAGTGCTAGTCTGTTCTACGAGCAGTACTTC. Translated, it gives CSASLFYEQYF.

This clonotype has just a few counts. The rearrangement uses TRBV6-1 and TRBJ2-2; 7 nucleotides line up with TRBD1. This CDR3 contains 19 residues. J was trimmed by 4 bases and V by 8 bases; bases with no gene match: 22. Germline V CDR1 and CDR2: MNHNS, SASEGT. The CDR3 loop reads CASAPWDPGTDLGTGELFF. The CDR3 DNA is TGTGCCAGCGCCCCCTGGGACCCCGGGACAGACCTCGGCACCGGGGAGCTGTTTTTT.

The V gene is TRBV6-2 or TRBV6-3, the J gene TRBJ2-7, with D maybe TRBD2 (5 bases). Per germline, CDR1 MNHEY and CDR2 SVGEGT. This CDR3 has 16 amino acids. V gave up 0 bases and J gave up 2 bases, with 14 bases separating them. Here the CDR3 DNA reads TGTGCCAGCAGTTACTCGCAGTGGGAGAGTCCCTACGAGCAGTACTTC. This gives the protein CASSYSQWESPYEQYF.

This chain joins TRBV7-3 and TRBJ2-3, with D tentatively TRBD1 or TRBD2 (5 bases each). This CDR3 spans 14 amino acids. The germline CDR1 and CDR2 sequences are SGHTA and FQGTGA. With 4 bases removed from V and 4 bases from J, the gap between germline ends came to 12 bases. The CDR3 here is CASSYVGAPDTQYF. CDR3 nucleotide sequence: TGTGCCAGCAGCTATGTCGGGGCTCCAGATACGCAGTATTTT.

The genes are TRBV7-3 and TRBJ2-3; TRBD2 might be the D (5 bases). Germline assignment: CDR1 SGHTA and CDR2 FQGTGA. V dropped 9 bases and J dropped 0 bases, with 13 bases sitting between them. The CDR3 spans 14 residues. As DNA, the CDR3 is TGTGCCAGTAGAGCGGTTACTAGCACAGATACGCAGTATTTT. Residues: CASRAVTSTDTQYF. The variable domain in full, completed from reference TRBV7-3 and TRBJ2-3, reads GAGVSQTPSNKVTEKGKYVELRCDPISGHTALYWYRQSLGQGPEFLIYFQGTGAADDSGLPNDRFFAVRPEGSVSTLKIQRTERGDSAVYLCASRAVTSTDTQYFGPGTRLTVL.

The rearrangement links TRBV6-2 or TRBV6-3 to TRBJ2-1; possible D gene TRBD2, 5 bases. Per germline, CDR1 MNHEY and CDR2 SVGEGT. Between the trimmed V and J ends, which lost 4 bases and 6 bases, there was a span of 10 bases. The CDR3 has 13 residues. The CDR3 DNA is TGTGCCAGCAGTTCCGACTACATCAATGAGCAGTTCTTC. Protein sequence: CASSSDYINEQFF.

The rearrangement links TRBV29-1 to TRBJ2-1, with TRBD2 matching 16 bases. V lost 3 bases and J lost 5; bases outside the gene matches: 16. The CDR3 extends over 20 amino acids. Germline V gene data show CDR1 as SQVTM and CDR2 as ANQGSEA. The CDR3 loop reads CSVDSFPGLAGGQTDNEQFF. The CDR3 DNA sequence: TGCAGCGTTGACAGCTTTCCGGGACTAGCGGGAGGGCAAACCGACAATGAGCAGTTCTTC.